The entry below gives a single T cell receptor (beta chain) sequence along with its context. This sample was taken from a study of blood T cell repertoires in COVID-19. The germline CDR1 and CDR2 sequences are SNHLY and FYNNEI. Deletions cut 3 bases from V and 14 bases from J, with 21 bases between. This CDR3 is 14 amino acids long. Produced via immunoSEQ multiplex PCR; TCRdb's table is partial and in-frame only. The profile covers about 110,000 clones, with approximately 82% appearing a single time and about 3.7% taken by the ten largest. The rearrangement links TRBV2 to TRBJ2-3; maybe TRBD2 (6 bases). This clonotype originated in a woman at least 80 years old with acute or convalescent COVID-19. The sequenced material came from peripheral blood. CDR3 DNA: TGTGCCAGCAGTGATCTCGGGGGAGTTAGTGTGCGGTATTTT. Its translation is CASSDLGGVSVRYF.